The 24 T cell receptor beta chains presented below share a single source sample, sequenced in a study of blood T cell repertoires in COVID-19. Here immunoSEQ multiplex PCR was the method, and the copy in TCRdb shows in-frame clones only, minus some. The sample consists of 380,000 or so clones, less than 90% of them appearing once. The sequenced sample consisted of peripheral blood. The receptors come from a woman aged 60-70 years with COVID-19, enrolled during active disease.

This chain connects TRBV7-9 to TRBJ2-7, with D uncertain. This CDR3 has 11 residues. The V end lost 4 bases, the J end lost 6 bases, and 7 bases lay between the germline ends. Germline CDR1 and CDR2: SEHNR and FQNEAQ (reference sequence). The CDR3 protein is CASSSTGEQYF. The CDR3 region has the DNA TGTGCCAGCAGCTCCACCGGCGAGCAGTACTTC.

V and J are TRBV9 and TRBJ2-5; 11 bases line up with TRBD2. Germline CDR1 is SGDLS and CDR2 is YYNGEE. The J segment lost 5 bases and the V segment lost 4 bases, leaving 4 bases of the junction unmatched. The CDR3 length is 14 residues. The CDR3 region is CASSFTSGGETQYF. CDR3 nucleotide sequence: TGTGCCAGCAGCTTCACTAGCGGGGGCGAGACCCAGTACTTC.

The chain links TRBV7-9 to TRBJ1-3, with D hard to call. CDR1 is SEHNR and CDR2 is FQNEAQ in the germline V gene (reference sequence). CDR3 size: 13 residues. V gave up 1 base and J gave up 4 bases, with 5 bases separating them. Here the CDR3 DNA reads TGTGCCAGCAGCTTAGTCTCCGGAAACACCATATATTTT. Its translation: CASSLVSGNTIYF. Based on the CDR3 plus reference TRBV7-9 and TRBJ1-3, the full variable domain is DTGVSQNPRHKITKRGQNVTFRCDPISEHNRLYWYRQTLGQGPEFLTYFQNEAQLEKSRLLSDRFSAERPKGSFSTLEIQRTEQGDSAMYLCASSLVSGNTIYFGEGSWLTVV.

The gene calls are TRBV2 and TRBJ1-6, with D uncertain. The CDR3 is made up of 12 amino acids. Germline lookup yields CDR1 SNHLY and CDR2 FYNNEI. V was trimmed by 7 bases and J by 5 bases, leaving 6 bases between them. CDR3 protein: CASITNNSPLHF. CDR3 nucleotide sequence: TGTGCCAGCATTACAAATAATTCACCCCTCCACTTT. The whole variable domain, remainder taken from reference TRBV2 and TRBJ1-6, is EPEVTQTPSHQVTQMGQEVILRCVPISNHLYFYWYRQILGQKVEFLVSFYNNEISEKSEIFDDQFSVERPDGSNFTLKIRSTKLEDSAMYFCASITNNSPLHFGNGTRLTVT.

The rearrangement links TRBV3-1 (or the pseudogene TRBV3-2) to TRBJ2-6; 8 bases match TRBD2. Germline V gene sequence: CDR1 LGHDT, CDR2 YNNKEL (reference sequence). This CDR3 spans 20 amino acids. Trimming cost V 6 bases and J 0 bases; bases outside gene matches: 16. The CDR3 DNA is TGTGCCAGCAGTCTTACCCGTGGCCAGCGGGAGAGCTCTGGGGCCAACGTCCTGACTTTC. Encoded protein: CASSLTRGQRESSGANVLTF.

The gene calls are TRBV11-3 and TRBJ2-1; D gene uncertain. Deletions cut 1 base from V and 5 bases from J, with 6 bases between. In germline, CDR1 is SGHNT, CDR2 YENEEA. This CDR3 has 13 residues. In nucleotides, the CDR3 is TGTGCCAGCAGCTTAGGCCGGGACAATGAGCAGTTCTTC. Translation: CASSLGRDNEQFF. Looking up the rest from reference TRBV11-3 and TRBJ2-1 gives the full variable domain: EAGVVQSPRYKIIEKKQPVAFWCNPISGHNTLYWYLQNLGQGPELLIRYENEEAVDDSQLPKDRFSAERLKGVDSTLKIQPAELGDSAVYLCASSLGRDNEQFFGPGTRLTVL.

This clone occurred once. This rearrangement joins TRBV9 to TRBJ2-1; 7 positions agree with TRBD2. Unmatched junction bases numbered 1, after V lost 0 bases and J lost 1 base. Germline CDR1 and CDR2: SGDLS and YYNGEE. This CDR3 comprises 15 residues. The CDR3 sequence: CASSVGLASYNEQFF. The DNA for the CDR3 is TGTGCCAGCAGCGTAGGACTAGCATCCTACAATGAGCAGTTCTTC.

The gene calls are TRBV10-2 and TRBJ1-1; no firm D call. Germline CDR1 is WSHSY and CDR2 is SAAADI. This CDR3 contains 13 residues. Deletions cut 10 bases from V and 4 bases from J, with 16 bases between. The CDR3 coding sequence is TGCGCCATAATCCCTCCCGGTGGCACTGAAGCTTTCTTT. Amino acid sequence: CAIIPPGGTEAFF.

V and J are TRBV19 and TRBJ2-3; 11 bases fit TRBD2. The CDR3 runs to 19 residues. Germline V gene data show CDR1 as LNHDA and CDR2 as SQIVND (reference sequence). The V gene end was trimmed by 7 bases and the J gene end by 0 bases; junction bases not matched to a gene: 15. Here the CDR3 DNA reads TGTGCCAGTACCCCGTCCATCGGACTAGCGGGTTCTAGCACAGATACGCAGTATTTT. Protein: CASTPSIGLAGSSTDTQYF.

V usage is TRBV14 and J usage is TRBJ1-5; a possible D gene is TRBD1 (5 bases). V was pared by 2 bases and J by 5 bases, with 7 bases between. The CDR3 runs 13 residues. The germline V gene has CDR1 SGHDN and CDR2 FVKESK. CDR3 residues: CASSQSRDQPQHF. The DNA of the CDR3 is TGTGCCAGCAGCCAAAGCAGGGATCAGCCCCAGCATTTT.

V is TRBV7-9 and J is TRBJ2-5; TRBD2 is a possible D gene (7 bases). Deletions cut 2 bases from V and 4 bases from J, with 14 bases between. The CDR3 runs to 15 residues. Germline values: CDR1 SEHNR, CDR2 FQNEAQ (reference sequence). The CDR3 coding sequence is TGTGCCAGCAGCTTAAGGGGGGGAAGTTCAGAGACCCAGTACTTC. Its protein is CASSLRGGSSETQYF.

The chain employs TRBV27 and TRBJ1-1; 8 positions match TRBD1. Germline values: CDR1 MNHEY, CDR2 SMNVEV (reference sequence). J gave up 3 bases and V 6 bases, and 6 bases lay outside the gene matches. CDR3 length: 14 residues. The CDR3 loop reads CASSTGGKYTEAFF. CDR3 in DNA: TGTGCCAGCAGCACAGGGGGAAAGTACACTGAAGCTTTCTTT.

The V and J genes are TRBV5-5 and TRBJ2-7, with TRBD2 as a possible D gene (5 bases). Germline lookup yields CDR1 SGHKS and CDR2 YYEKEE (reference sequence). Trimming cost V 4 bases and J 6 bases, with 20 bases left between them. The CDR3 totals 15 residues. The CDR3 bases are TGTGCCAGCAGCCTCGGGGTAGACGAATTTGGCGAGCAGTACTTC. It yields the protein CASSLGVDEFGEQYF.

This clone has more than one count but fewer than ten. The rearrangement links TRBV10-3 to TRBJ1-6; TRBD1 matches 7 bases. CDR3 length: 14 residues. Germline loops: CDR1 ENHRY, CDR2 SYGVKD. Trimming at V came to 10 bases and at J to 6 bases, leaving 9 bases not matched to a gene. The CDR3 bases are TGTGCCACCACAGGGGCAGAGTTTAATTCACCCCTCCACTTT. Translation gives CATTGAEFNSPLHF.

The J gene is TRBJ2-7, the V gene TRBV30, with TRBD1 identical over 7 bases. Losses at the gene ends were 2 bases for V and 6 bases for J; bases not matched to a gene: 4. This CDR3 comprises 12 residues. Germline lookup yields CDR1 GTSNPN and CDR2 SVGIG (reference sequence). Here the CDR3 reads CAWSLTGREQYF. CDR3 nucleotide sequence: TGTGCCTGGAGTTTGACAGGGCGCGAGCAGTACTTC. The full variable domain, completed using reference TRBV30 and TRBJ2-7, is SQTIHQWPATLVQPVGSPLSLECTVEGTSNPNLYWYRQAAGRGLQLLFYSVGIGQISSEVPQNLSASRPQDRQFILSSKKLLLSDSGFYLCAWSLTGREQYFGPGTRLTVT.

This chain joins TRBV6-2 or TRBV6-3 and TRBJ2-5; no definite D call. There are 15 residues in the CDR3. V lost 5 bases, J lost 5 bases, and 18 bases lay in between. Per germline, CDR1 MNHEY and CDR2 SVGEGT. CDR3 sequence: CASSAEAAVRETQYF. CDR3 coding DNA: TGTGCCAGCAGTGCCGAGGCGGCGGTGCGGGAGACCCAGTACTTC.

This chain uses TRBV6-5 with TRBJ1-1, with D possibly TRBD1 on 6 matching bases. Germline lookup yields CDR1 MNHEY and CDR2 SVGAGI. The CDR3 totals 15 residues. The V and J ends lost 7 bases and 7 bases respectively, with 22 bases between them. CDR3 residues: CASIEGWGGADEAFF. The CDR3, as DNA: TGTGCCAGCATCGAAGGGTGGGGGGGCGCAGATGAAGCTTTCTTT.

This rearrangement joins TRBV7-2 to TRBJ2-1; maybe TRBD2 (5 bases). The germline CDR1 and CDR2 sequences are SGHTA and FQGNSA. V was trimmed by 5 bases and J by 0 bases, leaving 11 bases between them. CDR3 length: 15 residues. The CDR3 here is CASSPGVSSYNEQFF. For the CDR3, the DNA is TGTGCCAGCAGCCCCGGGGTTAGCTCCTACAATGAGCAGTTCTTC.

In its sample, this clone was seen a few times. J is TRBJ1-2 and V is TRBV21-1. TRBV21-1 is assigned pseudogene status. This CDR3 region has 13 residues. The CDR3: CASSNPGFAGYTF. The CDR3 nucleotides read TGTGCCAGCAGCAACCCGGGTTTCGCTGGCTACACCTTC.

The V call is TRBV7-9, the J call TRBJ1-4; 8 positions agree with TRBD1. Germline lookup yields CDR1 SEHNR and CDR2 FQNEAQ (reference sequence). This CDR3 comprises 15 residues. V was pared by 4 bases and J by 5 bases, with 6 bases of the junction left unmatched. The DNA for the CDR3 is TGTGCCAGCAGCTCCCAGGGGGCGTCGAATGAAAAACTGTTTTTT. Amino acid sequence: CASSSQGASNEKLFF. The variable domain in full, with the rest retrieved from reference TRBV7-9 and TRBJ1-4, is DTGVSQNPRHKITKRGQNVTFRCDPISEHNRLYWYRQTLGQGPEFLTYFQNEAQLEKSRLLSDRFSAERPKGSFSTLEIQRTEQGDSAMYLCASSSQGASNEKLFFGSGTQLSVL.

This clone was found once. V gene TRBV4-1 combines with J gene TRBJ2-3; D might be TRBD2 (6 bases). Germline CDR1 reads MGHRA; CDR2 reads YSYEKL. The CDR3 is 18 residues long. V lost 6 bases and J lost 2, with 24 bases in between. CDR3 amino acids: CASRQMAAGTGNTDTQYF. Here the CDR3 DNA reads TGCGCCAGCAGGCAAATGGCCGCAGGGACTGGCAACACAGATACGCAGTATTTT.

The V and J genes are TRBV5-1 and TRBJ2-1, with 11 positions matching TRBD2. CDR3 length: 16 residues. J was trimmed by 9 bases and V by 4 bases; bases with no gene match: 12. The V gene's germline CDR1 is SGHRS and CDR2 YFSETQ. The CDR3 region has the DNA TGCGCCAGCAGCCCCTTTAGCGGGGGGGGTCATAGTGAGCAGTTCTTC. Translated, it gives CASSPFSGGGHSEQFF.

V and J are TRBV5-4 and TRBJ2-3, with a tentative D call TRBD2 (6 bases). Looked up from germline, CDR1 is SGHNT and CDR2 is YYREEE (reference sequence). With 2 bases removed from V and 2 bases from J, the gap between germline ends came to 12 bases. This CDR3 contains 15 residues. As DNA, the CDR3 is TGTGCCAGCAGCTTTCGGAGGGGCCTCACAGATACGCAGTATTTT. Encoded protein: CASSFRRGLTDTQYF. The whole variable domain, remainder taken from reference TRBV5-4 and TRBJ2-3, is ETGVTQSPTHLIKTRGQQVTLRCSSQSGHNTVSWYQQALGQGPQFIFQYYREEENGRGNFPPRFSGLQFPNYSSELNVNALELDDSALYLCASSFRRGLTDTQYFGPGTRLTVL.

This chain joins TRBV12-3 or TRBV12-4 and TRBJ2-2; D gene ambiguous. With 3 bases removed from V and 7 bases from J, the gap between germline ends came to 3 bases. The CDR3 spans 11 residues. The CDR3 DNA follows: TGTGCCAGCAGTTTTAACGGGGAGCTGTTTTTT. This translates into CASSFNGELFF.